The 3 T cell receptor beta chains given below trace back to one sample, sequenced in a study of blood T cells in healthy people across ages. With a J-beta primer mix and a sample-barcoded 5' primer, a second PCR ran roughly 6 to 12 cycles. TCRdb re-called the 5' RACE reads through MiXCR, storing one row per CDR3 protein. This sample has roughly 680,000 distinct CDR3 sequences, with around 21% found just once. The sample comprised blood. The receptors were gathered from an older man in good health.

The table lists this clonotype with a few counts. This rearrangement joins TRBV5-1 to TRBJ2-2, with TRBD1 matching over 9 bases. Unmatched junction bases numbered 14, after V lost 4 bases and J lost 7 bases. The CDR3 loop spans 17 amino acids. Germline V gene sequence: CDR1 SGHRS, CDR2 YFSETQ. The CDR3 region is CASSPHGTGGEDGELFF. DNA of the CDR3: TGCGCCAGCAGCCCACATGGCACAGGGGGCGAAGACGGGGAGCTGTTTTTT.

The V gene is TRBV21-1, the J gene TRBJ2-1; the table assigns TRBD2, which was not confirmed against the DNA. TRBV21-1 is given as a pseudogene. The CDR3 extends over 20 amino acids. Written as DNA, the CDR3 is TGTGCCAGCAGCAACAGCAGGGGACTAGCGGGAGGTCCCTCCTACAATGAGCAGTTCTTC. Encoded protein: CASSNSRGLAGGPSYNEQFF.

This clonotype was detected only a few times. The V gene is TRBV29-1, the J gene TRBJ1-2; TRBD1 aligns across 9 bases. After removal of 7 bases from V and 3 bases from J, the junction contained 9 bases not matched to a gene. This CDR3 region has 14 residues. The V gene's germline CDR1 is SQVTM and CDR2 ANQGSEA. The CDR3 coding sequence is TGCAGCGACATAACAGGGGGCGTCGACTATGGCTACACCTTC. This codes for CSDITGGVDYGYTF.